This TCR beta chain was identified during a study of early T cells in non-severe SARS-CoV-2 infection. Individual cDNA molecules received unique molecular identifiers during library preparation. TCRdb re-called the 5' RACE reads with MiXCR, one entry per CDR3 protein. Of 57,000 or so distinct CDR3 sequences listed, 5.6% were seen once; the top ten hold 6.8%. Germline V CDR1 and CDR2: SGHTA, FQGNSA. The V and J ends lost 4 bases and 2 bases, in that order; junction bases with no gene match: 6. The CDR3 has 16 amino acids. This clonotype has a count of ten or more. The receptor comes from an adult who was a healthcare worker with PCR-confirmed SARS-CoV-2 infection or an uninfected control (not recorded which). The sequencing sample was made of whole blood. The chain employs TRBV7-2 and TRBJ2-7, with 12 positions matching TRBD2. CDR3 DNA sequence: TGTGCCAGCAGCTCGACTAGCGGGAGAGGTCCCTACGAGCAGTACTTC. Protein product: CASSSTSGRGPYEQYF.